The rows below give T cell receptor beta chains drawn from one sample of a study of T cell repertoires in cytomegalovirus infection. The antigens these receptors bind are not known. MiXCR, applied by TCRdb to the reads, yields one record per CDR3 protein. The table records 360,000 or so distinct CDR3 sequences, about 35% of them present only once. The sample in question was cultured PBMCs, obtained from culture after CMV antigen stimulation. Receptor source: a human donor in good health (CMV status not recorded). Some clones in this sample may be carry-over from other donors' samples. Both conserved end residues are part of each CDR3. Size is stated for part of the rows, as once, few or many counts, or as a class when the clone is expanded.

v_gene	abundance	CDR3aa
TRBV7-8	many	CASSSQGTMNTEAFF
TRBV7-2	many	CASSPIRNTQYF
TRBV4-1	-	CASSPSLGQNYGYTF
TRBV6-5	few	CASSNTATQYF
TRBV6-2/TRBV6-3	few	CASSYQGGIYGYTF
TRBV7-2	many	CASSPNPNYGYTF
TRBV4-3	-	CASSPGAGRYNEQFF
TRBV12-3/TRBV12-4	-	CASSRQGAGYGYTF
TRBV7-2	-	CASSWLISTDTQYF
TRBV7-2	many	CASSWGQGDYGYTF
TRBV7-9	few	CASSLGNRANEQFF
TRBV7-9	few	CASSQDRGTYTDTQYF
TRBV7-8	-	CASRAGGADEQFF